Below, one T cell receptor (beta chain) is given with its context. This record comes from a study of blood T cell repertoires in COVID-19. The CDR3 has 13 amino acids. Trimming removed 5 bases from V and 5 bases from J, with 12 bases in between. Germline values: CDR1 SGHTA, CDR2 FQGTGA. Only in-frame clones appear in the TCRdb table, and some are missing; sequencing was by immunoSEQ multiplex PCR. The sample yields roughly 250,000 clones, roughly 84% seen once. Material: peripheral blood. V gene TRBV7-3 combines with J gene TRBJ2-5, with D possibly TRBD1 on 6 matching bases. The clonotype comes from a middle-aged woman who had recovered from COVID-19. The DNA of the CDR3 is TGTGCCAGCAGCCCCAGGGGTGGGGAGACCCAGTACTTC. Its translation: CASSPRGGETQYF.